These 26 T cell receptor beta chains originate from one sample sequenced in a study of immune evolution from preneoplasia to lung adenocarcinoma. Clones were sequenced by immunoSEQ multiplex PCR, and TCRdb holds only the in-frame ones, with some missing. The table has about 5,200 clones, about four fifths seen once; the top ten hold under 14%. Specimen: FFPE adjacent normal lung tissue. These receptors came from a donor at least 70 years old with lung adenocarcinoma.

The chain recombines TRBV30 with TRBJ1-2; D may be TRBD1 (5 bases). The CDR3 extends over 14 amino acids. Trimming removed 0 bases from V and 5 bases from J, with 13 bases in between. The germline V gene has CDR1 GTSNPN and CDR2 SVGIG (reference sequence). The CDR3 bases are TGTGCCTGGAGTGTCGGGACCTCTGGGTATGGCTACACCTTC. The encoded protein is CAWSVGTSGYGYTF.

The CDR3 sequence is CASSYLGLSSYNEQFF. The CDR3 DNA sequence: TGTGCCAGCAGCTATTTAGGACTGAGCTCCTACAATGAGCAGTTCTTC. The J gene is TRBJ2-1, the V gene TRBV14, with a possible D match to TRBD2 (5 bases). V lost 5 bases and J lost 0, with 14 bases in between. CDR1 is SGHDN, CDR2 FVKESK, per germline. The CDR3 contains 16 residues. The full variable domain, its missing parts supplied by reference TRBV14 and TRBJ2-1, is EAGVTQFPSHSVIEKGQTVTLRCDPISGHDNLYWYRRVMGKEIKFLLHFVKESKQDESGMPNNRFLAERTGGTYSTLKVQPAELEDSGVYFCASSYLGLSSYNEQFFGPGTRLTVL.

The CDR3 DNA reads TGTGCCAGCACCATGGGGACTAGCGGTAGCTCCTACAATGAGCAGTTCTTC. The encoded protein is CASTMGTSGSSYNEQFF. The chain recombines TRBV9 with TRBJ2-1; 11 bases line up with TRBD2. Germline CDR1 and CDR2: SGDLS and YYNGEE. With V trimmed by 6 bases and J by 0 bases, 8 bases remained unmatched. This CDR3 is built from 17 residues.

The chain employs TRBV28 and TRBJ2-7; 11 bases match TRBD2. CDR1 and CDR2 (germline): MDHEN, SYDVKM. The CDR3 loop spans 16 amino acids. With 3 bases clipped from V and 2 bases from J, the junction kept 6 bases outside the gene matches. The CDR3 DNA reads as TGTGCCAGCAGTTTGAGACTAGCGGGGACCCCCTACGAGCAGTACTTC. Translation: CASSLRLAGTPYEQYF.

The V call is TRBV9, the J call TRBJ2-7, with D possibly matching TRBD1 (6 bases). In germline, CDR1 is SGDLS, CDR2 YYNGEE. The V gene lost 0 bases and the J gene lost 2 bases, with 9 bases spanning the gap. This CDR3 region has 14 residues. In DNA form, the CDR3 reads TGTGCCAGCAGCGTAGGGACAGAAGCCTACGAGCAGTACTTC. Its protein product is CASSVGTEAYEQYF. The full variable domain, completed using reference TRBV9 and TRBJ2-7, is DSGVTQTPKHLITATGQRVTLRCSPRSGDLSVYWYQQSLDQGLQFLIQYYNGEERAKGNILERFSAQQFPDLHSELNLSSLELGDSALYFCASSVGTEAYEQYFGPGTRLTVT.

The DNA of the CDR3 is TGTGCCAGTGGCGATGGCGGGATTTTTGCCAATGAGCAGTTCTTC. Its protein product is CASGDGGIFANEQFF. The J gene is TRBJ2-1, the V gene TRBV19, with D perhaps TRBD2 (6 bases). In germline, CDR1 is LNHDA, CDR2 SQIVND (reference sequence). This CDR3 has 15 amino acids. V lost 8 bases, J lost 6 bases, and 20 bases lay in between.

This chain connects TRBV7-2 to TRBJ2-1; 9 bases align to TRBD2. Germline V gene sequence: CDR1 SGHTA, CDR2 FQGNSA. The CDR3 totals 15 residues. V lost 8 bases and J lost 8; bases outside the gene matches: 13. The DNA for the CDR3 is TGTGCCAGCTCCCGTTATAGCGGGAGTGATGATGAGCAGTTCTTC. Its protein product is CASSRYSGSDDEQFF.

The chain uses TRBV30 and TRBJ1-2, with a weak D call TRBD1 (5 bases). The germline V gene has CDR1 GTSNPN and CDR2 SVGIG (reference sequence). The CDR3 runs to 14 residues. Trimming took off 7 bases at V and 2 bases at J, with 17 bases between the two ends. The CDR3 region is CASDPGTDNYGYTF. The DNA of the CDR3 is TGTGCCTCTGACCCCGGGACTGACAACTATGGCTACACCTTC.

In its sample, this clone is large. The CDR3 DNA reads TGTGCCAGCAGCCAAGACTACAACGGGCGTGAAAAACTGTTTTTT. Residues: CASSQDYNGREKLFF. The V and J genes are TRBV4-2 and TRBJ1-4; D remains unclear. The CDR3 is 15 amino acids. V was clipped by 0 bases and J by 7 bases, with 12 bases between them. Germline V gene lookup returns CDR1 LGHNA and CDR2 YNFKEQ.

This rearrangement joins TRBV19 to TRBJ1-2; D is possibly TRBD1 (5 bases). The V end lost 3 bases, the J end lost 8 bases, and 10 bases lay between the germline ends. The CDR3 extends over 12 amino acids. Germline values: CDR1 LNHDA, CDR2 SQIVND (reference sequence). This chain's CDR3 is CASSIRGAGYTF. The CDR3 nucleotides are TGTGCCAGTAGTATTAGGGGAGCCGGCTACACCTTC.

This clone has only one observation. CDR3 sequence reads: CASSSPPGYGNQPQHF. CDR3 sequence (DNA): TGTGCCAGCAGTTCGCCCCCAGGTTATGGCAATCAGCCCCAGCATTTT. V and J are TRBV28 and TRBJ1-5; D not certain. CDR3 length: 16 amino acids. The ends were cut back, 4 bases at V and 2 bases at J, with 15 bases in the middle. Germline V gene lookup returns CDR1 MDHEN and CDR2 SYDVKM.

This CDR3 is CASSFSRAYEQYF. Here the CDR3 DNA reads TGTGCCAGCAGCTTCTCACGCGCCTACGAGCAGTACTTC. The chain employs TRBV5-6 and TRBJ2-7; D unresolved. CDR1 is SGHDT, CDR2 YYEEEE, per germline. Trimming pared 2 bases from V and 2 bases from J, leaving 8 bases between. The CDR3 length is 13 residues.

V and J are TRBV6-6 and TRBJ1-1; weak D call: TRBD1 (5 bases). V was shortened by 6 bases and J by 0 bases, with 17 bases between the two germline ends. The CDR3 runs to 16 residues. Per germline, CDR1 MNHNY and CDR2 SVGAGI (reference sequence). The CDR3, as DNA: TGTGCCAGCAGCACGGCGGATCAGGGAGTGAACACTGAAGCTTTCTTT. This encodes CASSTADQGVNTEAFF.

The rearrangement links TRBV28 to TRBJ2-5; no definite D call. V gave up 5 bases and J gave up 2 bases, with 9 bases separating them. CDR1 is MDHEN, CDR2 SYDVKM, per germline. The CDR3 contains 13 residues. This CDR3 reads CASSVGMQETQYF. In nucleotides, the CDR3 is TGTGCCAGCAGTGTTGGTATGCAAGAGACCCAGTACTTC. Together with reference TRBV28 and TRBJ2-5, the CDR3 gives the full variable domain: DVKVTQSSRYLVKRTGEKVFLECVQDMDHENMFWYRQDPGLGLRLIYFSYDVKMKEKGDIPEGYSVSREKKERFSLILESASTNQTSMYLCASSVGMQETQYFGPGTRLLVL.

The chain couples TRBV11-3 to TRBJ2-1; D is undetermined. The V gene lost 4 bases and the J gene lost 9 bases, with 7 bases spanning the gap. Germline V CDR1 and CDR2: SGHNT, YENEEA. The CDR3 sequence is 11 residues long. The DNA of the CDR3 is TGTGCCAGCAGCTCTGTGGGTGAGCAGTTCTTC. Amino acid sequence: CASSSVGEQFF.

The genes are TRBV7-3 and TRBJ2-2; TRBD1 agrees at 7 bases. CDR1 SGHTA and CDR2 FQGTGA come from the germline V gene. CDR3 length: 15 amino acids. V shed 7 bases, J shed 5 bases, and the junction held 10 bases outside the gene matches. The CDR3 sequence: CASTTGVGQTGELFF. The CDR3 DNA sequence: TGTGCCAGCACCACAGGGGTGGGTCAGACCGGGGAGCTGTTTTTT.

The rearrangement joins TRBV5-1 to TRBJ2-7; the match to TRBD1 covers 8 bases. V dropped 0 bases and J dropped 2; count of bases not matched to a gene: 4. The CDR3 sequence is 15 residues long. Germline-derived CDR1 and CDR2 are SGHRS and YFSETQ. Here the CDR3 DNA reads TGCGCCAGCAGCTTGGTTGGGACAGGACCCTACGAGCAGTACTTC. Translation gives CASSLVGTGPYEQYF.

A word on this clone: One junction end does not reproduce the germline sequence, and a read error may be involved. Other nucleotide sequences from this sample produce the same CDR3. The J gene is TRBJ2-5, the V gene TRBV2; TRBD1 matches at 7 bases. CDR3 length: 14 amino acids. Germline values: CDR1 SNHLY, CDR2 FYNNEI. The CDR3 here is CASTRDGQGETQYF. CDR3 bases: TGTGCCAGCACCAGAGATGGCCAGGGGGAGACTCAGTACTTC.

The gene calls are TRBV19 and TRBJ2-7, with D possibly matching TRBD1 (5 bases). Germline lookup yields CDR1 LNHDA and CDR2 SQIVND (reference sequence). The V gene lost 6 bases and the J gene lost 2 bases, with 14 bases spanning the gap. This CDR3 comprises 14 residues. DNA for the CDR3: TGTGCCAGTAGGGCAGGGTCAAGTCCCTACGAGCAGTACTTC. Its protein product is CASRAGSSPYEQYF.

The chain recombines TRBV6-1 with TRBJ1-2; 8 bases fit TRBD1. The CDR3 is made up of 14 amino acids. CDR1 is MNHNS, CDR2 SASEGT, per germline. V dropped 5 bases and J dropped 2; count of bases not matched to a gene: 4. This CDR3 is CASSPWTGNYGYTF. The CDR3 DNA is TGTGCCAGCAGTCCATGGACAGGGAACTATGGCTACACCTTC.

This clone ranks as large. The same CDR3 is also encoded by other DNA sequences in this sample. V and J are TRBV7-9 and TRBJ2-7; 11 nucleotides agree with TRBD1. V lost 4 bases and J lost 6; bases outside the gene matches: 2. The length of the CDR3 is 13 residues. CDR1 SEHNR and CDR2 FQNEAQ come from the germline V gene (reference sequence). The CDR3 DNA reads TGTGCCAGCAGCTCGGGACAGGGGGGCGAGCAGTACTTC. Translation: CASSSGQGGEQYF.

The chain carries TRBV14 and TRBJ1-1; D is perhaps TRBD1 (6 bases). Trimming left V 3 bases short and J 4 bases short, with 12 bases between. The CDR3 totals 14 residues. Per germline, CDR1 SGHDN and CDR2 FVKESK. The chain's CDR3 is CASSQLLGATEAFF. The CDR3 DNA reads TGTGCCAGCAGCCAGTTATTGGGGGCCACTGAAGCTTTCTTT.

This clone was recorded only once. The chain is built from TRBV30 and TRBJ2-5, with D perhaps given as TRBD1 or TRBD2 (5 bases each). The V gene lost 4 bases and the J gene lost 9 bases, with 21 bases spanning the gap. The CDR3 is made up of 14 amino acids. The germline V gene encodes CDR1 GTSNPN and CDR2 SVGIG (reference sequence). CDR3 region: CAWTVRDGRGAQYF. The CDR3 bases are TGTGCCTGGACCGTAAGGGACGGCCGAGGGGCCCAGTACTTC.

The V and J genes are TRBV4-2 and TRBJ1-4, with 8 bases that match TRBD1. Germline CDR1 and CDR2: LGHNA and YNFKEQ. CDR3 length: 15 amino acids. J gave up 4 bases and V 3 bases, and 4 bases lay outside the gene matches. CDR3 coding DNA: TGTGCCAGCAGCCATGACGACAGGGGTAATGAAAAACTGTTTTTT. Protein: CASSHDDRGNEKLFF.

In this sample, this clone turned up a few times. The CDR3 region is CASSGRASTGELFF. DNA for the CDR3: TGTGCCAGTAGCGGGAGGGCCAGCACCGGGGAGCTGTTTTTT. The V and J genes are TRBV19 and TRBJ2-2, with 8 nucleotides matching TRBD2. The CDR3 length is 14 residues. Germline-derived CDR1 and CDR2 are LNHDA and SQIVND (reference sequence). The ends lost 6 bases at V and 4 bases at J; junction bases unmatched: 4.

The chain couples TRBV18 to TRBJ1-3; D might be TRBD1 (6 bases). Germline CDR1 reads KGHSH; CDR2 reads LQKENI. This CDR3 is 14 amino acids long. V was cut by 4 bases and J by 0 bases, with 7 bases left in between. The CDR3 region has the DNA TGTGCCAGCTCACGAGGGGGCTCTGGAAACACCATATATTTT. Residues: CASSRGGSGNTIYF.